Listed below are T cell receptor beta chains from one sample, sequenced in a study of OX40 agonist ivuxolimab in advanced cancers. This table comes from immunoSEQ multiplex PCR, and its TCRdb copy is limited to in-frame clones, with some not included. The data contain 99,000 or so clones, 93% of them seen just once; the ten biggest clones take up around 0.25%. The sequenced sample was CD4+ or CD8+ T cells sorted from blood, obtained in a trial of the OX40 agonist ivuxolimab. Receptor source: an adult with an advanced solid tumor such as melanoma, head and neck, liver or kidney cancer. Each CDR3 is given with its conserved first and last residue. Each record gives: CDR3 protein, CDR3 DNA, D gene, clone size, V gene, CDR3 length, J gene. The D gene is left open where the match is weak. Not every row has a clone size; where given, it reads once, few, many or a size class.

CASSPQGTGGLEQYF	TGTGCCAGCTCACCCCAAGGCACGGGGGGGCTCGAGCAGTACTTC	TRBD2	.	TRBV18	15	TRBJ2-7
CASSDEGAPRLYLQPQHF	TGTGCCAGCAGTGACGAGGGGGCGCCCAGACTGTACCTGCAGCCCCAGCATTTT	TRBD1	.	TRBV6-4	18	TRBJ1-5
CATSRVVRTDTQYF	TGTGCCACCAGCAGAGTAGTCCGCACAGATACGCAGTATTTT	.	.	TRBV15	14	TRBJ2-3
CASSLNTGVGEPQHF	TGTGCCAGCAGCTTAAATACAGGGGTGGGTGAGCCCCAGCATTTT	TRBD1	.	TRBV5-4	15	TRBJ1-5
CASSLFFRDRYGYTF	TGTGCCAGCAGCTTATTCTTCAGGGACCGCTATGGCTACACCTTC	.	.	TRBV5-4	15	TRBJ1-2
CAISRTNEKLFF	TGTGCCATCAGCCGGACTAATGAAAAACTGTTTTTT	.	.	TRBV10-3	12	TRBJ1-4
CASSARTGAGNTIYF	TGTGCCAGCAGCGCAAGGACAGGGGCTGGAAACACCATATATTTT	TRBD1	.	TRBV9	15	TRBJ1-3
CSAHYQETQYF	TGCAGTGCTCACTACCAAGAGACCCAGTACTTC	.	.	TRBV20-1	11	TRBJ2-5
CASGQGGDTGELFF	TGTGCCAGCGGCCAAGGTGGGGACACCGGGGAGCTGTTTTTT	.	.	TRBV4-2	14	TRBJ2-2
CASGRQAVGNTEAFF	TGTGCCAGCGGTAGACAGGCGGTTGGGAACACTGAAGCTTTCTTT	.	.	TRBV6-6	15	TRBJ1-1
CASGSGNTIYF	TGTGCCAGTGGTTCTGGAAACACCATATATTTT	.	.	TRBV6-1	11	TRBJ1-3
CASSLTSGRHSTDTQYF	TGCGCCAGCAGCTTGACTAGCGGCCGACATAGCACAGATACGCAGTATTTT	TRBD2	.	TRBV5-1	17	TRBJ2-3
CASRNSGLAGEGAEQFF	TGTGCCAGCAGAAATTCGGGACTAGCGGGGGAGGGGGCTGAGCAGTTCTTC	TRBD2	.	TRBV28	17	TRBJ2-1
CSVVTGGTLATDTQYF	TGCAGCGTTGTTACGGGAGGGACGTTAGCCACAGATACGCAGTATTTT	TRBD2	.	TRBV29-1	16	TRBJ2-3
CASSESEGQPQHF	TGTGCCAGCAGTGAATCAGAGGGGCAGCCCCAGCATTTT	.	.	TRBV6-1	13	TRBJ1-5
CASSPSTSYGGTQYF	TGTGCCAGCAGCCCTTCGACTAGCTATGGGGGTACGCAGTATTTT	TRBD2	.	TRBV28	15	TRBJ2-3
CASSYSGAGGSYEQFF	TGTGCCAGCAGTTACTCCGGAGCGGGGGGGTCTTACGAGCAGTTCTTC	TRBD2	.	TRBV6-6	16	TRBJ2-1
CASSLGDRTYEQYF	TGTGCCAGCAGCTTAGGGGACAGGACTTACGAGCAGTACTTC	TRBD1	.	TRBV11-1	14	TRBJ2-7
CAIRSGDYNEQFF	TGTGCCATCAGAAGCGGGGACTACAATGAGCAGTTCTTC	TRBD2	.	TRBV10-3	13	TRBJ2-1
CASSPPTSTSNEQFF	TGCGCCAGCAGCCCCCCGACTAGTACGTCCAATGAGCAGTTCTTC	.	once	TRBV5-1	15	TRBJ2-1
CASSLIRGQAFF	TGTGCCAGCAGTTTAATCCGTGGACAAGCTTTCTTT	.	few	TRBV13	12	TRBJ1-1
CASSPLRGLYNSPLHF	TGTGCCAGCTCACCACTCAGGGGGCTGTATAATTCACCCCTCCACTTT	TRBD1	once	TRBV18	16	TRBJ1-6
CASSLDRGNSPLHF	TGTGCCAGCAGCCTGGACAGGGGTAATTCACCCCTCCACTTT	TRBD1	.	TRBV7-2	14	TRBJ1-6
CASSTRRDYGYTF	TGTGCCAGCAGCACCCGTCGGGACTATGGCTACACCTTC	.	.	TRBV7-2	13	TRBJ1-2
CASSGGPESYEQYF	TGTGCCAGCAGCGGTGGACCGGAGAGTTACGAGCAGTACTTC	.	once	TRBV9	14	TRBJ2-7
CASSTASGGNGNTIYF	TGTGCCAGCAGCACCGCCTCAGGGGGCAATGGAAACACCATATATTTT	TRBD1	once	TRBV9	16	TRBJ1-3
CASSARDRQDTQYF	TGTGCCAGCAGTGCAAGGGACAGACAAGATACGCAGTATTTT	TRBD1	.	TRBV6-1	14	TRBJ2-3
CASSYDGLSGNTIYF	TGTGCCAGCAGTTACGACGGGCTTTCTGGAAACACCATATATTTT	.	.	TRBV6-6	15	TRBJ1-3
CASSLGDQPQHF	TGTGCCAGCAGCTTAGGTGATCAGCCCCAGCATTTT	.	.	TRBV13	12	TRBJ1-5
CASSPGRSVGVNYGYTF	TGCGCCAGCAGCCCCGGCAGGAGCGTTGGTGTCAACTATGGCTACACCTTC	.	.	TRBV4-1	17	TRBJ1-2
CASTPDNQPQHF	TGTGCCAGCACCCCAGACAATCAGCCCCAGCATTTT	.	.	TRBV28	12	TRBJ1-5
CASTLVWGVGYEQYF	TGTGCCAGCACCCTTGTTTGGGGGGTAGGCTACGAGCAGTACTTC	.	.	TRBV27	15	TRBJ2-7
CASSYKGDPYEQFF	TGTGCCAGCAGTTACAAGGGCGACCCCTATGAGCAGTTCTTC	.	.	TRBV6-6	14	TRBJ2-1
CASSPYRGIDEQFF	TGTGCCAGCTCACCTTACAGGGGGATCGATGAGCAGTTCTTC	TRBD1	.	TRBV18	14	TRBJ2-1
CASSVLAYNEQFF	TGTGCCAGCAGCGTTCTGGCCTACAATGAGCAGTTCTTC	.	.	TRBV9	13	TRBJ2-1
CSVSPLGEHTEAFF	TGCAGCGTTTCCCCCCTGGGGGAACACACTGAAGCTTTCTTT	.	.	TRBV29-1	14	TRBJ1-1
CASSLSTGWINTQYF	TGTGCCAGCAGCTTATCGACAGGGTGGATTAATACGCAGTATTTT	TRBD1	.	TRBV7-2	15	TRBJ2-3
CASTPGQTYGYTF	TGTGCCAGCACTCCGGGACAGACCTATGGCTACACCTTC	TRBD1	.	TRBV6-5	13	TRBJ1-2
CASSLRGDEAFF	TGTGCCAGCAGTTTACGGGGGGATGAAGCTTTCTTT	.	.	TRBV27	12	TRBJ1-1
CASSQERRGVYYEQYF	TGTGCCAGCAGCCAAGAGAGGCGGGGGGTGTACTACGAGCAGTACTTC	TRBD2	.	TRBV4-2	16	TRBJ2-7
CASSLRTGERFEQYF	TGTGCCAGCAGCCTTCGGACAGGGGAACGTTTCGAGCAGTACTTC	TRBD1	.	TRBV5-4	15	TRBJ2-7
CASGLEGLEAFF	TGTGCTAGTGGTTTGGAGGGCCTTGAAGCTTTCTTT	.	.	TRBV12-5	12	TRBJ1-1
CASSQDWDPRYNEQFF	TGCGCCAGCAGCCAAGATTGGGACCCCCGCTACAATGAGCAGTTCTTC	.	.	TRBV4-3	16	TRBJ2-1
CASSVAWTGNTEAFF	TGTGCCAGCAGCGTAGCTTGGACAGGGAACACTGAAGCTTTCTTT	TRBD1	once	TRBV9	15	TRBJ1-1
CASSLWTGGSGNTIYF	TGTGCCAGCAGTTTATGGACAGGGGGGTCTGGAAACACCATATATTTT	TRBD1	.	TRBV28	16	TRBJ1-3
CASRVGQPYEQYF	TGTGCCAGCAGGGTGGGACAGCCTTACGAGCAGTACTTC	TRBD1	.	TRBV28	13	TRBJ2-7
CASSIDNNQPQHF	TGTGCCAGTAGTATAGACAACAATCAGCCCCAGCATTTT	.	.	TRBV19	13	TRBJ1-5
CRATRGTEAFF	TGCAGGGCCACGAGGGGGACTGAAGCTTTCTTT	.	.	TRBV20-1	11	TRBJ1-1
CASSLKKGGINGYTF	TGTGCCAGCAGCTTAAAGAAAGGAGGGATCAATGGCTACACCTTC	.	.	TRBV6-5	15	TRBJ1-2
CASSLRGTGGFSGANVLTF	TGTGCCAGCAGCTTAAGGGGGACAGGGGGCTTCTCTGGGGCCAACGTCCTGACTTTC	TRBD1	.	TRBV7-3	19	TRBJ2-6
CATHPDREGQPQHF	TGTGCCACCCACCCGGACAGGGAAGGACAGCCCCAGCATTTT	TRBD1	.	TRBV10-3	14	TRBJ1-5
CASTEGPGVDTQYF	TGTGCCAGCACGGAGGGACCGGGAGTGGATACGCAGTATTTT	.	.	TRBV28	14	TRBJ2-3
CASESGSGTDTQYF	TGTGCCAGCGAAAGCGGGAGCGGTACAGATACGCAGTATTTT	TRBD2	.	TRBV13	14	TRBJ2-3